A selection of T cell receptor beta chains follows, all from one sample in a study of blood T cell repertoires in COVID-19. The repertoire was sequenced with immunoSEQ multiplex PCR; TCRdb's copy has only in-frame clones and lacks some. There are about 110,000 clones in the sample; approximately 80% occur only once, and roughly 8.2% lies in the top ten. Material for sequencing was peripheral blood. The source is a woman older than 75 with active or convalescent COVID-19. The CDR3 runs from the conserved cysteine through the conserved F or W.

CDR3 protein: CASSYLRGRTEAFF; V gene: TRBV6-5; J gene: TRBJ1-1
CDR3 protein: CSASPLVRKLFF; V gene: TRBV20-1; J gene: TRBJ1-4
CDR3 protein: CASSYTGGTGNTIYF; V gene: TRBV19; J gene: TRBJ1-3
CDR3 protein: CASTRDNSPLHF; V gene: TRBV2; J gene: TRBJ1-6
CDR3 protein: CASSPLAGGSTDTQYF; V gene: TRBV9; J gene: TRBJ2-3
CDR3 protein: CASRPAGTANQPQHF; V gene: TRBV7-8; J gene: TRBJ1-5
CDR3 protein: CASSGQGQNSPLHF; V gene: TRBV28; J gene: TRBJ1-6
CDR3 protein: CAISDGQGASNTEAFF; V gene: TRBV10-3; J gene: TRBJ1-1
CDR3 protein: CASRLLAATSYEQYF; V gene: TRBV6-5; J gene: TRBJ2-7
CDR3 protein: CASSLGTGGTGELFF; V gene: TRBV5-1; J gene: TRBJ2-2
CDR3 protein: CASSQVYSYEQYF; V gene: TRBV3-1/TRBV3-2; J gene: TRBJ2-7
CDR3 protein: CASSSGTGGEQYF; V gene: TRBV5-1; J gene: TRBJ2-7
CDR3 protein: CASSSRPRTRSYEQYF; V gene: TRBV5-1; J gene: TRBJ2-7
CDR3 protein: CASSRPGLAGGPTDTQYF; V gene: TRBV18; J gene: TRBJ2-3
CDR3 protein: CASSYTRQSGNTIYF; V gene: TRBV19; J gene: TRBJ1-3
CDR3 protein: CASRAGGGTEAFF; V gene: TRBV27; J gene: TRBJ1-1
CDR3 protein: CASSESVAGGQDTQYF; V gene: TRBV10-1; J gene: TRBJ2-3
CDR3 protein: CASRQGAGPYEQYF; V gene: TRBV14; J gene: TRBJ2-7
CDR3 protein: CASSVEGAGANVLTF; V gene: TRBV9; J gene: TRBJ2-6
CDR3 protein: CASSYAIRTGTEAFF; V gene: TRBV6-5; J gene: TRBJ1-1
CDR3 protein: CASSQGLAGLSDEQFF; V gene: TRBV14; J gene: TRBJ2-1
CDR3 protein: CSVWRTGELFF; V gene: TRBV29-1; J gene: TRBJ2-2
CDR3 protein: CASSTGDYGYTF; V gene: TRBV7-9; J gene: TRBJ1-2
CDR3 protein: CASSLVSHYGYTF; V gene: TRBV5-8; J gene: TRBJ1-2
CDR3 protein: CASSFSGTGIHEQYF; V gene: TRBV6-2/TRBV6-3; J gene: TRBJ2-7